This T cell receptor (beta chain) originates from a study of blood T cell repertoires in COVID-19. In the study overall: COVID-19 samples collected from the United States, Italy and Spain covered acute and convalescent phases.

Under the authors' procedure: Amplification of reference gene primers provided the estimated nucleated cell counts. Some clones are missing from TCRdb's copy, which holds only in-frame ones; the method was immunoSEQ multiplex PCR. The DNA was the basis for D and trimming; V, J and clone size are from that table. The table lists about 75,000 clones, roughly 91% of them singletons. After removal of 0 bases from V and 2 bases from J, the junction contained 3 bases not matched to a gene. In germline, CDR1 is SGHVS, CDR2 FNYEAQ. The CDR3 runs to 15 residues. Sequenced sample: peripheral blood. The chain is built from TRBV7-6 and TRBJ2-7, with TRBD2 matching over 8 bases. The source of this sequence is a human donor in a cohort sampled during active COVID-19. CDR3 region: CASSLAPGGAYEQYF. The CDR3 coding sequence is TGTGCCAGCAGCTTAGCCCCGGGGGGGGCCTACGAGCAGTACTTC.